This T cell receptor beta chain stems from a study of shared clonotypes between healthy human individuals. Across the whole study: Each donor's CD4 naive and CD4 memory cells filled three plates apiece, CD8 naive two, and CD8 memory one. Findings of the study overall: Shared clonotypes across all four donors exceeded non-shared ones in generation probability.

Replicate PCRs from sorted subsets contained roughly 220 ng DNA, which is 30,000 to 35,000 T cell genomes. Repertoires were generated with immunoSEQ multiplex PCR, while TCRdb's copy carries only in-frame clones and drops some. The sample lists about 2.1 million clones; about 94% were seen once. CD45RO-negative cells were positively selected for CCR7, leaving out terminally differentiated effector memory CD45RA+ cells. The CDR3 has 17 residues. Germline loops: CDR1 SQVTM, CDR2 ANQGSEA. Trimming pared 8 bases from V and 3 bases from J, leaving 25 bases between. In the case of this clone: Its antigen is still unknown.

The sequence was collected from a man aged 18 to 30 in good health. Some clones in this sample may be carry-over from other donors' samples. The rearrangement joins TRBV29-1 to TRBJ1-4; D may be TRBD1 (5 bases). The sequenced sample was naive CD8+ T cells from PBMCs. The CDR3 protein is CSYTTTVLGGANEKLFF. The CDR3 DNA sequence: TGCAGCTATACTACTACGGTATTGGGGGGGGCTAATGAAAAACTGTTTTTT.